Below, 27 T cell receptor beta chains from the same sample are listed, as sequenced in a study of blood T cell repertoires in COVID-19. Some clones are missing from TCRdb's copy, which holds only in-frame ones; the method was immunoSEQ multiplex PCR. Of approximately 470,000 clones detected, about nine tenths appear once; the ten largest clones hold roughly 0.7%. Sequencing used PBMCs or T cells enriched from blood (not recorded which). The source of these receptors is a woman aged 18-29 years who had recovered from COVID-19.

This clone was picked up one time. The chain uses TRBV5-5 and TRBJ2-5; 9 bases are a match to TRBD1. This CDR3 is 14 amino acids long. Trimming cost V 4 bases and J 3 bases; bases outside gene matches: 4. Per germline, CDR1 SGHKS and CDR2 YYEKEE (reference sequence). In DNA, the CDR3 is TGTGCCAGCAGCGTTCGGGACAGGGAAGAGACCCAGTACTTC. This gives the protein CASSVRDREETQYF.

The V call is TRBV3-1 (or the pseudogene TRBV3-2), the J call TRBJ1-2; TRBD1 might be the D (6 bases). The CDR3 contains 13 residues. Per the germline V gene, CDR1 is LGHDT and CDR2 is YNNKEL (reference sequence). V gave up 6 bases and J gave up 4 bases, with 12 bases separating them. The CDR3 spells CASSLGAFYGYTF. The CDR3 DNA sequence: TGTGCCAGCAGTCTGGGGGCGTTCTATGGCTACACCTTC.

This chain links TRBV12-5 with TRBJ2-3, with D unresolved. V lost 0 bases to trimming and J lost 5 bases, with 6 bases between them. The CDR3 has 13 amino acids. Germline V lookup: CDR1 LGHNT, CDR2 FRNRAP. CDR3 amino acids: CASGLVRGDTQYF. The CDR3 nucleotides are TGTGCTAGTGGTTTGGTACGAGGAGATACGCAGTATTTT.

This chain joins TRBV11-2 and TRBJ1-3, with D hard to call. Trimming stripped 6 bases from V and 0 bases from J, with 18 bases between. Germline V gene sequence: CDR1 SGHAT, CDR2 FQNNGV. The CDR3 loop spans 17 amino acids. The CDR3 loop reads CASSPVRVGLSGNTIYF. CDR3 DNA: TGTGCCAGCAGTCCGGTCCGGGTAGGCCTCTCTGGAAACACCATATATTTT.

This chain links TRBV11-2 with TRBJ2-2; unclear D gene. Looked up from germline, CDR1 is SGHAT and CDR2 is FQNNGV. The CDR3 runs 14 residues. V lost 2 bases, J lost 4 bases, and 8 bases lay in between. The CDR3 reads CASSLQASTGELFF. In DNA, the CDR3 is TGTGCCAGCAGCTTACAGGCAAGCACCGGGGAGCTGTTTTTT.

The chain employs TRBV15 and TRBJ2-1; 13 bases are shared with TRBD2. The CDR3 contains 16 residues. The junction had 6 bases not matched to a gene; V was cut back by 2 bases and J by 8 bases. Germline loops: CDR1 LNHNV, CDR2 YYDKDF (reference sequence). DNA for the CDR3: TGTGCCACCAGCAGATTGACTAGCGGGGGGTCCCATGAGCAGTTCTTC. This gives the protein CATSRLTSGGSHEQFF.

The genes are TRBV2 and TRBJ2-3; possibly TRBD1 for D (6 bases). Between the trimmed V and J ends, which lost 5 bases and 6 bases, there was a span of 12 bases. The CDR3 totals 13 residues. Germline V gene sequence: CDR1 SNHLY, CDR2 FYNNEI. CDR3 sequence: CASSWGPGDTQYF. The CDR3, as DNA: TGTGCCAGCAGTTGGGGGCCAGGGGATACGCAGTATTTT.

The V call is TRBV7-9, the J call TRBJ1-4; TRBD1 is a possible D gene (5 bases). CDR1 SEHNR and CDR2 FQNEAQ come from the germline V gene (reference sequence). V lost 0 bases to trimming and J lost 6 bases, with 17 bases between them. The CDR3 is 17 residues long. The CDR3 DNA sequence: TGTGCCAGCAGCTTAGCTTTTGCGGCAGGGTGGCATGAAAAACTGTTTTTT. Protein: CASSLAFAAGWHEKLFF.

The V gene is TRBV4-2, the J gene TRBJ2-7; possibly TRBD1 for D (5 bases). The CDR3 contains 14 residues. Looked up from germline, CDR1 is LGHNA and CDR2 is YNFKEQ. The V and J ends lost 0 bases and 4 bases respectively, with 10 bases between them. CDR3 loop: CASSQDLPGYEQYF. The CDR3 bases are TGTGCCAGCAGCCAAGATCTTCCAGGGTACGAGCAGTACTTC.

DNA of the CDR3: TGTGCCAGCTCTCAGGAACAGGGTGGGCATCAGCCCCAGCATTTT. This gives the protein CASSQEQGGHQPQHF. The chain has TRBV18 and TRBJ1-5; maybe TRBD1 (6 bases). The length of the CDR3 is 15 residues. Trimming took 6 bases from V and 5 from J, leaving 17 bases between them. Germline CDR1 KGHSH, CDR2 LQKENI.

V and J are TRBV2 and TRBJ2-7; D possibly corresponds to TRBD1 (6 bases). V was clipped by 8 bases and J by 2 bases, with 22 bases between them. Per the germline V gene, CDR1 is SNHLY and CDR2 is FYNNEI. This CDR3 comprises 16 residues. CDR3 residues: CASCEPVAGVPYEQYF. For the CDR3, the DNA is TGTGCCAGCTGCGAGCCCGTAGCAGGGGTACCCTACGAGCAGTACTTC.

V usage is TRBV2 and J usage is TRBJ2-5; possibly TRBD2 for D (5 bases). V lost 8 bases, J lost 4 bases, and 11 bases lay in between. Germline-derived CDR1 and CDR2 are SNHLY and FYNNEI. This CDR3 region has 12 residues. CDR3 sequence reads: CASSWRLETQYF. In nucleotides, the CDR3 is TGTGCCAGCTCATGGAGGTTAGAGACCCAGTACTTC.

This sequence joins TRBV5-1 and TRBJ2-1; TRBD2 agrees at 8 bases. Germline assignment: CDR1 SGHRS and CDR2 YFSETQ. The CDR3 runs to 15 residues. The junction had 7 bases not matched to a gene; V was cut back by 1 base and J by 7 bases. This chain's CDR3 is CASSLLAGGLNEQFF. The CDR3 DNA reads TGCGCCAGCAGCTTGTTGGCGGGGGGCCTGAATGAGCAGTTCTTC.

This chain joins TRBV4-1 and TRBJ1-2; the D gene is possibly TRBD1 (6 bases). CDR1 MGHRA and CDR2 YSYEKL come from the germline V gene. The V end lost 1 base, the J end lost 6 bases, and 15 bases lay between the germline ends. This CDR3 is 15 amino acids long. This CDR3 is CASSQVGLSGDGYTF. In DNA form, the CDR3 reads TGCGCCAGCAGCCAAGTTGGACTCTCAGGGGATGGCTACACCTTC.

The CDR3 here is CASSDEGDVFTDTQYF. Here the CDR3 DNA reads TGTGCCAGCAGTGACGAGGGGGACGTTTTCACAGATACGCAGTATTTT. The chain recombines TRBV6-1 with TRBJ2-3, with a tentative D call TRBD1 (6 bases). V was trimmed by 3 bases and J by 2 bases, leaving 15 bases between them. The CDR3 runs 16 residues. CDR1 MNHNS and CDR2 SASEGT come from the germline V gene.

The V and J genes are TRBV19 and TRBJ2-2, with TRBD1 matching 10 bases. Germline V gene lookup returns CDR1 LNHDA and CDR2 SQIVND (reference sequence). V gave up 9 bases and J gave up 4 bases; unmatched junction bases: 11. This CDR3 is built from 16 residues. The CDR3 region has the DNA TGTGCCAGCACTACTCGGGACAGGGGTTCCACCGGGGAGCTGTTTTTT. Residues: CASTTRDRGSTGELFF.

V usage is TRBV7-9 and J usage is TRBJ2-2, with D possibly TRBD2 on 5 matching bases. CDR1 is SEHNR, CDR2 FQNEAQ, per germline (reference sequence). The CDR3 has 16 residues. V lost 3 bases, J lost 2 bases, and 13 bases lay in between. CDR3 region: CASSFRGFNNTGELFF. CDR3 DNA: TGTGCCAGCAGCTTCCGAGGGTTTAACAACACCGGGGAGCTGTTTTTT.

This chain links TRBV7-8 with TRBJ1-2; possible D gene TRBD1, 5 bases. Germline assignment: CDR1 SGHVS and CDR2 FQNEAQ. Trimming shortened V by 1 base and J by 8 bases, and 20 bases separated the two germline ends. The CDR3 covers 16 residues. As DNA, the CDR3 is TGTGCCAGCAGCTTAGAGGAGGGGCCCCTTTCTCGAGGCTACACCTTC. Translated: CASSLEEGPLSRGYTF.

The CDR3, as DNA: TGTGCCACCGAGGGGCGACAGGGCGGAGGTCAGCCCCAGCATTTT. Encoded protein: CATEGRQGGGQPQHF. The chain joins TRBV28 to TRBJ1-5; 7 bases match TRBD1. V was clipped by 10 bases and J by 6 bases; unmatched bases: 15. This CDR3 has 15 amino acids. CDR1 is MDHEN, CDR2 SYDVKM, per germline.

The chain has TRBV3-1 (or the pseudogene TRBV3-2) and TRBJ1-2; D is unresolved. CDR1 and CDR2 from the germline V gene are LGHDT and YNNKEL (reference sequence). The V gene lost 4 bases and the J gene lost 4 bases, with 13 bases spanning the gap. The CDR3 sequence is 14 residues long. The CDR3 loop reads CASSLGLVGYGYTF. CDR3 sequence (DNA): TGTGCCAGCAGCCTTGGACTGGTGGGCTATGGCTACACCTTC.

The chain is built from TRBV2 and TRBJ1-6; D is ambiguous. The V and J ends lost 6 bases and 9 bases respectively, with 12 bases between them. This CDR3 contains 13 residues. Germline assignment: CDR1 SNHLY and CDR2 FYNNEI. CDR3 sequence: CASSRGSPSPLHF. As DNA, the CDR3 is TGTGCCAGCAGCCGCGGGAGCCCTTCACCCCTCCACTTT. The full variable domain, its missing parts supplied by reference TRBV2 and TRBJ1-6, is EPEVTQTPSHQVTQMGQEVILRCVPISNHLYFYWYRQILGQKVEFLVSFYNNEISEKSEIFDDQFSVERPDGSNFTLKIRSTKLEDSAMYFCASSRGSPSPLHFGNGTRLTVT.

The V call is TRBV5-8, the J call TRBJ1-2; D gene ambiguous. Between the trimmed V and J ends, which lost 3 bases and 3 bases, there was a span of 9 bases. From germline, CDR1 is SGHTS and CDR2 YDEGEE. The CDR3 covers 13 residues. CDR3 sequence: CASSSYSYYGYTF. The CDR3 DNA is TGTGCCAGCAGCTCCTATTCTTACTATGGCTACACCTTC.

The CDR3, as DNA: TGCAGCTCCGGTACAGGGTCAGGCACTGAAGCTTTCTTT. Translating it yields CSSGTGSGTEAFF. The J gene is TRBJ1-1, the V gene TRBV29-1, with a tentative D call TRBD1 (6 bases). This CDR3 is built from 13 residues. V shed 8 bases and J shed 4 bases, with 17 bases lying between them. Germline V gene data show CDR1 as SQVTM and CDR2 as ANQGSEA.

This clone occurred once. CDR3 nucleotide sequence: TGTGCCAGCAGCCCGCTAGCGTTTAATAATGAAAAACTGTTTTTT. It translates to CASSPLAFNNEKLFF. V is TRBV9 and J is TRBJ1-4; D remains unclear. Trimming left V 4 bases short and J 4 bases short, with 14 bases between. Germline CDR1 SGDLS, CDR2 YYNGEE. CDR3 length equals 15 residues.

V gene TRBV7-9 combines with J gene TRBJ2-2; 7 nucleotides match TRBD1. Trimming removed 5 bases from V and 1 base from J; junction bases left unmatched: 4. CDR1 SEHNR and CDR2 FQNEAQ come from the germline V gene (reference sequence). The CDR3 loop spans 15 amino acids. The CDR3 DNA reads TGTGCCAGCAGCCCTAGGGACAGGAACACCGGGGAGCTGTTTTTT. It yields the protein CASSPRDRNTGELFF.

CDR3 in DNA: TGTGCCAGCAGCTTAGACGATGGGGGGATTAGCTCTGGGGCCAACGTCCTGACTTTC. Translation gives CASSLDDGGISSGANVLTF. V usage is TRBV7-6 and J usage is TRBJ2-6; TRBD2 might be the D (6 bases). Germline assignment: CDR1 SGHVS and CDR2 FNYEAQ. The V and J ends lost 1 base and 0 bases respectively, with 16 bases between them. This CDR3 has 19 amino acids.

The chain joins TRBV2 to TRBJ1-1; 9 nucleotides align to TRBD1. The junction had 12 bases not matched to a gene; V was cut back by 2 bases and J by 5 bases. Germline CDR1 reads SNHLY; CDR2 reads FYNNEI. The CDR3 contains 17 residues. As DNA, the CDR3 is TGTGCCAGCAGTGAAAGTAGAACAGGGGGCGGGAGGACTGAAGCTTTCTTT. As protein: CASSESRTGGGRTEAFF.